The sequence of this TCR beta chain was determined in a study of long-term antiretroviral therapy in people with HIV. Study outcomes and limitations: Specimen acquisition occurred between 2004 and 2017, potentially under older ART regimens. Those clones which expanded before ART made up the dominant part of the repertoire at all time points.

Germline CDR1 SGDLS, CDR2 YYNGEE. This CDR3 comprises 13 residues. Treated in the United States were all of the participants with HIV. In the case of this clone: The target antigen is unknown.

Sequencing relied on immunoSEQ assay v3.0, run at survey level. Target depth was 40,000-50,000 T-cell genomes per sample. Only in-frame clones appear in the TCRdb table, and some are missing; sequencing was by immunoSEQ multiplex PCR. The sample lists some 11,000 clones; about 86% were seen once. Here the sequenced sample was unsorted PBMCs, taken 7 to 7.5 years after starting antiretroviral therapy. The sequence derives from a man aged 45 to 65 with HIV. The chain uses TRBV9 and TRBJ2-5; 7 nucleotides line up with TRBD1. The last part of the DNA fits TRBJ2-7 better; the J call may be wrong. CDR3 amino acids: CASSAGQAYEQYF. Written as DNA, the CDR3 is TGTGCCAGCAGCGCCGGACAGGCCTACGAGCAGTACTTC.